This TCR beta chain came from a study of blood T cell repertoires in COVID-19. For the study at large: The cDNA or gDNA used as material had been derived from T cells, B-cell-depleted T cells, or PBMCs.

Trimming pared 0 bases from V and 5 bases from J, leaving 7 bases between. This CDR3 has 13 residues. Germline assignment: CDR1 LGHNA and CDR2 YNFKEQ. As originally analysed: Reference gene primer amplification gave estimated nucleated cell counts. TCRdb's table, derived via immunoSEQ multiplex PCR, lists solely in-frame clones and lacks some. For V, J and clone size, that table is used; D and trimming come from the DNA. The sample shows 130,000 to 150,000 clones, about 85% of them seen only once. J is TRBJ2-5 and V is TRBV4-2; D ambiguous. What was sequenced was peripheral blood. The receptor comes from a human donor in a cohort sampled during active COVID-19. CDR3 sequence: CASSQDSRETQYF. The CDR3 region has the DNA TGTGCCAGCAGCCAAGATAGCCGGGAGACCCAGTACTTC.